The sequence of this T cell receptor (beta chain) was determined in a study of T cell responses to AZD1222 COVID-19 vaccine. Data came from immunoSEQ multiplex PCR; TCRdb stores just in-frame clones and leaves some out. The sample has 200,000 or so clones; about 93% are singletons. As concerns this clone: Its antigen is unknown.

Overall study results and limits: Females outnumbered males among donors, who were mostly white British; clonal diversity was possibly underestimated. Unmutated variant regions are reportedly the target of nearly half of TCRs that are spike-specific. Baseline serostatus was positive in only six AZD1222 recipients.

V dropped 5 bases and J dropped 7; count of bases not matched to a gene: 25. The germline CDR1 and CDR2 sequences are SGHRS and YFSETQ. The CDR3 has 19 amino acids. Second doses that came at about 4 or about 12 weeks were put together. V and J are TRBV5-1 and TRBJ1-2; 8 bases match TRBD1. The sequence came from an adult who received the AZD1222 COVID-19 vaccine. The material sequenced was peripheral blood, taken 28 days after the second AZD1222 dose. The CDR3 protein is CASRLEGAQGAVWISGYTF. The CDR3 nucleotides are TGCGCCAGCAGGCTGGAGGGGGCCCAGGGGGCGGTCTGGATTAGTGGCTACACCTTC.